Listed below are T cell receptor beta chains from one sample, sequenced in a study of CD8 T cells in ankylosing spondylitis. In TCRdb, the 5' RACE reads were re-called with MiXCR into one record per CDR3 protein. The repertoire holds roughly 400,000 distinct CDR3 sequences, about a fifth seen once, with about 17% in the top ten. Sample: blood, either unsorted or a sorted T cell fraction (not recorded which). Receptors originate from a male donor with ankylosing spondylitis. CDR3s include the opening cysteine and the closing phenylalanine or tryptophan. Fields, in order: D gene, V gene, J gene, clone size, CDR3 protein, CDR3 DNA. A D gene is named only where the DNA matches it firmly. Where a row states a size, it is once, few, many or the class of an expanded clone; other rows omit it.

d_call: NA; v_call: TRBV7-9; j_call: TRBJ2-2; clone_size: few; cdr3_aa: CASSLGARTNTGELFF; cdr3_nt: TGTGCCAGCAGCTTAGGTGCTCGAACGAACACCGGGGAGCTGTTTTTT
d_call: NA; v_call: TRBV7-8; j_call: TRBJ1-1; clone_size: NA; cdr3_aa: CASSPPRATEAFF; cdr3_nt: TGTGCCAGCAGCCCCCCCCGGGCCACTGAAGCTTTCTTT
d_call: NA; v_call: TRBV7-2; j_call: TRBJ1-1; clone_size: few; cdr3_aa: CASSLVPDSTEAFF; cdr3_nt: TGTGCCAGCAGCTTAGTCCCCGACAGCACTGAAGCTTTCTTT
d_call: NA; v_call: TRBV6-2/TRBV6-3; j_call: TRBJ2-7; clone_size: NA; cdr3_aa: CATRALTYEQYF; cdr3_nt: TGTGCCACAAGGGCCTTAACCTACGAGCAGTACTTC
d_call: NA; v_call: TRBV20-1; j_call: TRBJ1-1; clone_size: NA; cdr3_aa: CSAILTTGILAFF; cdr3_nt: TGCAGTGCTATATTAACAACAGGGATACTAGCTTTCTTT
d_call: NA; v_call: TRBV12-5; j_call: TRBJ2-1; clone_size: NA; cdr3_aa: CASGADNEQFF; cdr3_nt: TGTGCTAGTGGGGCGGACAATGAGCAGTTCTTC
d_call: NA; v_call: TRBV6-2/TRBV6-3; j_call: TRBJ1-2; clone_size: NA; cdr3_aa: CASSHRVLGFRRGDDYGYTF; cdr3_nt: TGTGCCAGCAGCCATAGGGTTTTGGGTTTTCGACGCGGGGATGACTATGGCTACACCTTC
d_call: TRBD2; v_call: TRBV7-8; j_call: TRBJ2-1; clone_size: few; cdr3_aa: CASSLLAGGIYNEQFF; cdr3_nt: TGTGCCAGCAGCTTACTGGCGGGAGGGATCTACAATGAGCAGTTCTTC
d_call: NA; v_call: TRBV19; j_call: TRBJ2-2; clone_size: NA; cdr3_aa: CASSRLYSGELFF; cdr3_nt: TGTGCCAGTAGTAGATTGTATTCCGGGGAGCTGTTTTTT
d_call: TRBD2; v_call: TRBV4-2; j_call: TRBJ2-3; clone_size: NA; cdr3_aa: CASSQDSGTSGSTDTQYF; cdr3_nt: TGTGCCAGCAGCCAAGATTCTGGGACTAGCGGAAGCACAGATACGCAGTATTTT
d_call: TRBD1; v_call: TRBV7-9; j_call: TRBJ2-7; clone_size: many; cdr3_aa: CASSPGQGGRHEQYF; cdr3_nt: TGTGCCAGCAGCCCGGGACAGGGGGGTCGGCACGAGCAGTACTTC
d_call: NA; v_call: TRBV11-2; j_call: TRBJ1-1; clone_size: few; cdr3_aa: CASRQQMGGNTEAFF; cdr3_nt: TGTGCCAGCAGACAACAGATGGGCGGGAACACTGAAGCTTTCTTT
d_call: NA; v_call: TRBV10-3; j_call: TRBJ1-4; clone_size: NA; cdr3_aa: CAAGPYSTNEKLFF; cdr3_nt: TGTGCCGCAGGACCCTACTCAACTAATGAAAAACTGTTTTTT
d_call: NA; v_call: TRBV20-1; j_call: TRBJ2-7; clone_size: NA; cdr3_aa: CSASRLVGVSYEQYF; cdr3_nt: TGCAGTGCTTCCAGACTAGTCGGGGTCTCCTACGAGCAGTACTTC
d_call: TRBD1; v_call: TRBV5-8; j_call: TRBJ1-2; clone_size: few; cdr3_aa: CASSSGPQGRYYGYTF; cdr3_nt: TGTGCCAGCAGCTCTGGGCCACAGGGGAGATACTATGGCTACACCTTC
d_call: TRBD1; v_call: TRBV4-1; j_call: TRBJ1-2; clone_size: once; cdr3_aa: CASSQGGPGQGAYGYTF; cdr3_nt: TGCGCCAGCAGCCAAGGCGGTCCGGGACAGGGGGCCTATGGCTACACCTTC
d_call: TRBD2; v_call: TRBV10-3; j_call: TRBJ2-7; clone_size: NA; cdr3_aa: CAISEPGLAGPSYEQYF; cdr3_nt: TGTGCCATCAGTGAACCGGGACTAGCGGGTCCCTCCTACGAGCAGTACTTC
d_call: TRBD1; v_call: TRBV5-1; j_call: TRBJ1-4; clone_size: NA; cdr3_aa: CASKFGDRGATNEKLFF; cdr3_nt: TGCGCCAGCAAGTTTGGGGACAGGGGAGCAACTAATGAAAAACTGTTTTTT
d_call: NA; v_call: TRBV28; j_call: TRBJ2-2; clone_size: NA; cdr3_aa: CASSTPYVRGEDTGELFF; cdr3_nt: TGTGCCAGCAGCACCCCTTATGTGCGGGGCGAGGACACCGGGGAGCTGTTTTTT
d_call: NA; v_call: TRBV12-3/TRBV12-4; j_call: TRBJ1-2; clone_size: few; cdr3_aa: CAITGRRNGYTF; cdr3_nt: TGTGCCATTACTGGCAGGCGGAATGGCTACACCTTC
d_call: NA; v_call: TRBV25-1; j_call: TRBJ2-3; clone_size: once; cdr3_aa: CASSERDYRDTQYF; cdr3_nt: TGTGCCAGCAGTGAACGGGATTATCGAGATACGCAGTATTTT
d_call: TRBD2; v_call: TRBV20-1; j_call: TRBJ2-2; clone_size: NA; cdr3_aa: CSASERLAGSGGELFF; cdr3_nt: TGCAGTGCTAGTGAGAGACTAGCGGGCTCCGGCGGGGAGCTGTTTTTT
d_call: TRBD1; v_call: TRBV20-1; j_call: TRBJ2-7; clone_size: few; cdr3_aa: CSASGTVNTYEQYF; cdr3_nt: TGCAGTGCTTCTGGGACAGTAAACACCTACGAGCAGTACTTC
d_call: NA; v_call: TRBV6-5; j_call: TRBJ1-6; clone_size: few; cdr3_aa: CASSYSSGDSPLHF; cdr3_nt: TGTGCCAGCAGTTACTCGTCAGGGGATTCACCCCTCCACTTT
d_call: NA; v_call: TRBV29-1; j_call: TRBJ1-1; clone_size: few; cdr3_aa: CSVPGSTEAFF; cdr3_nt: TGCAGCGTTCCTGGGTCTACTGAAGCTTTCTTT
d_call: NA; v_call: TRBV5-1; j_call: TRBJ2-7; clone_size: NA; cdr3_aa: CASSLASSGSAYYEQYF; cdr3_nt: TGCGCCAGCAGCTTGGCCTCCAGCGGGTCGGCCTACTACGAGCAGTACTTC
d_call: NA; v_call: TRBV19; j_call: TRBJ1-1; clone_size: NA; cdr3_aa: CASRVQGMGSNTEAFF; cdr3_nt: TGTGCCAGTAGAGTACAGGGTATGGGATCGAACACTGAAGCTTTCTTT
d_call: TRBD1; v_call: TRBV9; j_call: TRBJ2-1; clone_size: NA; cdr3_aa: CASSATGVINEQFF; cdr3_nt: TGTGCCAGCAGCGCGACAGGGGTTATCAATGAGCAGTTCTTC
d_call: NA; v_call: TRBV19; j_call: TRBJ1-4; clone_size: NA; cdr3_aa: CASTTLQGRDEKLFF; cdr3_nt: TGTGCCAGTACCACACTCCAGGGAAGGGATGAAAAACTGTTTTTT
d_call: NA; v_call: TRBV18; j_call: TRBJ2-7; clone_size: NA; cdr3_aa: CASSPSWGARYEQYF; cdr3_nt: TGTGCCAGCTCACCATCCTGGGGCGCACGGTACGAGCAGTACTTC
d_call: TRBD1; v_call: TRBV19; j_call: TRBJ2-4; clone_size: NA; cdr3_aa: CATSSPRTGIMGNIQYF; cdr3_nt: TGTGCCACAAGCTCACCGCGGACAGGGATCATGGGTAACATTCAGTACTTC
d_call: NA; v_call: TRBV12-3/TRBV12-4; j_call: TRBJ2-2; clone_size: many; cdr3_aa: CASMPFANTGELFF; cdr3_nt: TGTGCCAGCATGCCGTTCGCGAACACCGGGGAGCTGTTTTTT
d_call: NA; v_call: TRBV30; j_call: TRBJ1-3; clone_size: few; cdr3_aa: CAWSAGNTIYF; cdr3_nt: TGTGCCTGGAGTGCTGGAAACACCATATATTTT
d_call: TRBD2; v_call: TRBV12-3/TRBV12-4; j_call: TRBJ2-3; clone_size: few; cdr3_aa: CASSHSGSGDTQYF; cdr3_nt: TGTGCCAGCAGTCATAGCGGGAGTGGGGATACGCAGTATTTT
d_call: TRBD1; v_call: TRBV3-1; j_call: TRBJ1-4; clone_size: few; cdr3_aa: CASSQDRDREDEKLFF; cdr3_nt: TGTGCCAGCAGCCAAGATCGGGACAGGGAGGATGAAAAACTGTTTTTT
d_call: NA; v_call: TRBV28; j_call: TRBJ2-7; clone_size: few; cdr3_aa: CASSLDTPYEQYF; cdr3_nt: TGTGCCAGCAGTTTGGACACCCCCTACGAGCAGTACTTC